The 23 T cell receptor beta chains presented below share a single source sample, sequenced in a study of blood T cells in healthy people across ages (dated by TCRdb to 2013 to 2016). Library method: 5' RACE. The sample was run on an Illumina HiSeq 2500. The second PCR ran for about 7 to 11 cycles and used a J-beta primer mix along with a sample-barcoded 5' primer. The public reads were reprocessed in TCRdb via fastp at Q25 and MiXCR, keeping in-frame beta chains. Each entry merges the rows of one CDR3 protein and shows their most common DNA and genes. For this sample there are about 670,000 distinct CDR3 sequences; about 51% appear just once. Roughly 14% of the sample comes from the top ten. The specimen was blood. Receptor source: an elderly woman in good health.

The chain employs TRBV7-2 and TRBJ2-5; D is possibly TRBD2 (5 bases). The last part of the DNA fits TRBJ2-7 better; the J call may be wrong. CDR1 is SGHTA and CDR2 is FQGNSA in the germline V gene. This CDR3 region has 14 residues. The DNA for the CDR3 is TGTGCCAGCAGCCCTGACGGACTTCTCTACGAGCAGTACTTC. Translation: CASSPDGLLYEQYF.

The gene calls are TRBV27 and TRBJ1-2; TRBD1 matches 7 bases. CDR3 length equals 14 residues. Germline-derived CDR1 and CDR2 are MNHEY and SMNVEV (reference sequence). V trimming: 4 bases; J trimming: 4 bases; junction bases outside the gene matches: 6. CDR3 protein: CASSSVGTAYGYTF. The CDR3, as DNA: TGTGCCAGCAGTTCTGTGGGGACAGCCTATGGCTACACCTTC.

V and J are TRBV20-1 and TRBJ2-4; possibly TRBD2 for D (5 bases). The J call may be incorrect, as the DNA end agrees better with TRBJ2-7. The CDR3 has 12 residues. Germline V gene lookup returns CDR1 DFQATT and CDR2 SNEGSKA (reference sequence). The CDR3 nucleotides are TGCAGTGCTAGAGATCTAGGGAGCGAGCAGTACTTC. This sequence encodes CSARDLGSEQYF.

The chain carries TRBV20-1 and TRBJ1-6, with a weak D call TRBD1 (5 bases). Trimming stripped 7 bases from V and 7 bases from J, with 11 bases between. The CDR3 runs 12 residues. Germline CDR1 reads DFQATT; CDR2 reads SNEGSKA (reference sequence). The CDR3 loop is CSVRGVNSPLHF. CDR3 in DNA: TGCAGTGTTAGGGGTGTGAATTCACCCCTCCACTTT.

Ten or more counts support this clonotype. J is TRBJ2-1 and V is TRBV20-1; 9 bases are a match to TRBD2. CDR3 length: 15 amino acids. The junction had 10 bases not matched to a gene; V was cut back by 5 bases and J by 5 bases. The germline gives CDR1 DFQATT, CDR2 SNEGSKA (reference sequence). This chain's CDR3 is CSAPKISGGNNEQFF. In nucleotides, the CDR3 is TGCAGTGCTCCTAAAATTAGCGGGGGAAACAATGAGCAGTTCTTC.

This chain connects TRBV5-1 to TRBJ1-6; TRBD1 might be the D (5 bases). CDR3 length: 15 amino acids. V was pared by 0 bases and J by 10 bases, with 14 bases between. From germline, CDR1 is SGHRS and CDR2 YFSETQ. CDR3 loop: CASSLEVRVGSPLHF. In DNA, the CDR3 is TGCGCCAGCAGCTTGGAGGTCAGGGTAGGATCACCCCTCCACTTT.

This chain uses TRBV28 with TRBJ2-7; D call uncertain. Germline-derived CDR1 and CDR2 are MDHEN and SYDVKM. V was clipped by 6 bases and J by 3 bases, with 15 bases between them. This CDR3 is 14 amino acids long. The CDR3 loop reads CASRKAGPLYEQYF. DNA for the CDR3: TGTGCCAGCAGAAAAGCCGGCCCACTCTACGAGCAGTACTTC.

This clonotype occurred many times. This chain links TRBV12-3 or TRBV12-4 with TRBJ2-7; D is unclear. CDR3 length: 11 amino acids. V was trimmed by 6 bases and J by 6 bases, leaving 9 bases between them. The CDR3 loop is CASRISLEQYF. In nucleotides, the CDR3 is TGTGCCAGCAGAATTTCTCTCGAGCAGTACTTC.

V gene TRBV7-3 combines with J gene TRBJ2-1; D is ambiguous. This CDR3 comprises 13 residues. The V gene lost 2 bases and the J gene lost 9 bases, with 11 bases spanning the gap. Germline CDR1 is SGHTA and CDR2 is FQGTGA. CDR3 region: CASSLYPLFEQFF. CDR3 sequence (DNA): TGTGCCAGCAGCTTATATCCCCTTTTTGAGCAGTTCTTC.

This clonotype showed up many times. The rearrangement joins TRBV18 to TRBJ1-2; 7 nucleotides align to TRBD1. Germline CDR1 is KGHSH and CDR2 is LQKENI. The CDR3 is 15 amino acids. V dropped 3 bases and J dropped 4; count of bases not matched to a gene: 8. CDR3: CASSPPDRLLYGYTF. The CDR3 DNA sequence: TGTGCCAGCTCACCCCCGGACAGGTTGCTCTATGGCTACACCTTC.

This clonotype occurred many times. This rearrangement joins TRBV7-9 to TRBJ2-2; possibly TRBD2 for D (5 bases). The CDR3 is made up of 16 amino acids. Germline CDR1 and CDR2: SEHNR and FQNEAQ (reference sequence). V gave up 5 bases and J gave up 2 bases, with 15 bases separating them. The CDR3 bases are TGTGCCAGCAGCCCCTCTAGGACTTTTAACACCGGGGAGCTGTTTTTT. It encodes CASSPSRTFNTGELFF.

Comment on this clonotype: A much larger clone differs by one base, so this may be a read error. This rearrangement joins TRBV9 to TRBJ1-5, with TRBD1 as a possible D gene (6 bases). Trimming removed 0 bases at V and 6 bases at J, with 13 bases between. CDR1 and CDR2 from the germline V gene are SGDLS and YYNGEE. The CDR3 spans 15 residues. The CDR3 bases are TGTGCCAGCAGCGTAGGACGGGGGGCCGGTCAGCCCCAGCATTTT. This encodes CASSVGRGAGQPQHF.

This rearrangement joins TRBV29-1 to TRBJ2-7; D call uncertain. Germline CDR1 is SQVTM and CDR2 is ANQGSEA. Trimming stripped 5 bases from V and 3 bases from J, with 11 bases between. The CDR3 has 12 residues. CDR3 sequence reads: CSVQRSDYEQYF. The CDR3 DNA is TGCAGCGTTCAGCGATCAGACTACGAGCAGTACTTC.

The CDR3 nucleotides read TGTGCCAGCAGCCTGGGGGGACAGGGAGACAATGAGCAGTACTTC. Its protein product is CASSLGGQGDNEQYF. The rearrangement links TRBV3-1 to TRBJ2-5; 9 nucleotides align to TRBD1. CDR1 is LGHDT and CDR2 is YNNKEL in the germline V gene (reference sequence). The CDR3 is 15 residues long. The junction had 14 bases not matched to a gene; V was cut back by 4 bases and J by 11 bases.

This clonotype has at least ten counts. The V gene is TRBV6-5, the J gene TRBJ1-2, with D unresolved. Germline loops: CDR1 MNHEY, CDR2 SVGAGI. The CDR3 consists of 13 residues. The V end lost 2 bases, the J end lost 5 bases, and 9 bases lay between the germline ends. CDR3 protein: CASSYKPQYGYTF. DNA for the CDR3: TGTGCCAGCAGTTACAAGCCCCAATATGGCTACACCTTC.

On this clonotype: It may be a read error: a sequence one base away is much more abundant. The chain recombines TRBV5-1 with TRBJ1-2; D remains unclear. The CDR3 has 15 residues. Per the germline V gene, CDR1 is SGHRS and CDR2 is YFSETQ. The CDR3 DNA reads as TGCGCCAGCAACTTGGAAACCAGCTCTAACTATGGCTACACCTTC. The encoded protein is CASNLETSSNYGYTF.

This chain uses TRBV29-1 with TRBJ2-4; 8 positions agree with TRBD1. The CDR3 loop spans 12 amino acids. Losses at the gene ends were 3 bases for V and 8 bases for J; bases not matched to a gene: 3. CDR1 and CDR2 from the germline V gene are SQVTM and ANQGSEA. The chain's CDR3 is CSVETGVDIQYF. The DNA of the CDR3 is TGCAGCGTTGAGACAGGGGTAGACATTCAGTACTTC.

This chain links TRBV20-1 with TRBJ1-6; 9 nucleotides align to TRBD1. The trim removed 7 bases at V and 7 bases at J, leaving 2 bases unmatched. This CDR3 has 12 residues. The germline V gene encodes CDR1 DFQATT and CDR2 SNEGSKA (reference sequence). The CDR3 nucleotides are TGCAGTGGAACAGGGGGCAATTCACCCCTCCACTTT. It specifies CSGTGGNSPLHF.

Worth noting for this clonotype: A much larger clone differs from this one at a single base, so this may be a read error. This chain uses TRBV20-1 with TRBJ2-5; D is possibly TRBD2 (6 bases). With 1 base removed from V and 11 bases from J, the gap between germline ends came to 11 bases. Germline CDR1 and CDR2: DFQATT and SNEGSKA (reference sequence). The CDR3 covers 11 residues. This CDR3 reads CSARGRDEQYF. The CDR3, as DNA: TGCAGTGCTAGAGGGCGGGATGAGCAGTACTTC.

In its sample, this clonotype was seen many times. The CDR3 spells CASSFRPWVSGISETQYF. DNA for the CDR3: TGTGCCAGCAGTTTCCGCCCGTGGGTTAGCGGGATTAGTGAGACCCAGTACTTC. V usage is TRBV7-8 and J usage is TRBJ2-5, with TRBD2 matching over 8 bases. This CDR3 contains 18 residues. Germline V CDR1 and CDR2: SGHVS, FQNEAQ. The junction had 20 bases not matched to a gene; V was cut back by 6 bases and J by 5 bases.

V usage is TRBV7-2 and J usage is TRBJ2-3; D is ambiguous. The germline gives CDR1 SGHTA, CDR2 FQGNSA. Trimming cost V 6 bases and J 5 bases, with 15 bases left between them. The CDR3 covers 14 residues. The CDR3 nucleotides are TGTGCCAGCAGAGGTCCCCCCCAAGTAGATACGCAGTATTTT. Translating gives CASRGPPQVDTQYF.

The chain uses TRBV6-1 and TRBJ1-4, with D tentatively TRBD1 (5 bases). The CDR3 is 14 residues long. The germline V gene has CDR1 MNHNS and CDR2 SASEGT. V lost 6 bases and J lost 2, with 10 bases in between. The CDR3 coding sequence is TGTGCCAGCAGGGGAGACAGTACTAATGAAAAACTGTTTTTT. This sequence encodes CASRGDSTNEKLFF.

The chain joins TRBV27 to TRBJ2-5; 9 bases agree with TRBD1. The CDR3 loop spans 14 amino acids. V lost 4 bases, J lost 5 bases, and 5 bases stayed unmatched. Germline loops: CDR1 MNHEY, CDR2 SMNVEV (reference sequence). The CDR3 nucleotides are TGTGCCAGCAGTTCAACAGGGGGCTGGGAGACCCAGTACTTC. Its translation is CASSSTGGWETQYF.